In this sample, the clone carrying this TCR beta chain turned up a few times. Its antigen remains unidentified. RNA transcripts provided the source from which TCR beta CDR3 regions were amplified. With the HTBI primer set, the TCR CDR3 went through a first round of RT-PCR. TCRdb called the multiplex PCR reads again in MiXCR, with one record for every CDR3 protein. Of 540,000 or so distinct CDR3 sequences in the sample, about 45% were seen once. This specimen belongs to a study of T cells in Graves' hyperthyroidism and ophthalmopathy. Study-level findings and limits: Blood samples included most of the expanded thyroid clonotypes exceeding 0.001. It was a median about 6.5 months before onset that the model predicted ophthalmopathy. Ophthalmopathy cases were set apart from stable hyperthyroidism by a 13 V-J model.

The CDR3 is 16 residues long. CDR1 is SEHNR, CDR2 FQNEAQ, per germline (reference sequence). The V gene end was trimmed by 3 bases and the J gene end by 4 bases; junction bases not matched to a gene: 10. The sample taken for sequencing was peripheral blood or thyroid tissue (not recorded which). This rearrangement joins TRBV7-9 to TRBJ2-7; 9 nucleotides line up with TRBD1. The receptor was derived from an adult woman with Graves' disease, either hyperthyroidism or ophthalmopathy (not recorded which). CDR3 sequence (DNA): TGTGCCAGCAGCTTCTCACCCGGGACAGGGATTTACGAGCAGTACTTC. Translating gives CASSFSPGTGIYEQYF. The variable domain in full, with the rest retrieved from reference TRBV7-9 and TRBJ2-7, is DTGVSQNPRHKITKRGQNVTFRCDPISEHNRLYWYRQTLGQGPEFLTYFQNEAQLEKSRLLSDRFSAERPKGSFSTLEIQRTEQGDSAMYLCASSFSPGTGIYEQYFGPGTRLTVT.